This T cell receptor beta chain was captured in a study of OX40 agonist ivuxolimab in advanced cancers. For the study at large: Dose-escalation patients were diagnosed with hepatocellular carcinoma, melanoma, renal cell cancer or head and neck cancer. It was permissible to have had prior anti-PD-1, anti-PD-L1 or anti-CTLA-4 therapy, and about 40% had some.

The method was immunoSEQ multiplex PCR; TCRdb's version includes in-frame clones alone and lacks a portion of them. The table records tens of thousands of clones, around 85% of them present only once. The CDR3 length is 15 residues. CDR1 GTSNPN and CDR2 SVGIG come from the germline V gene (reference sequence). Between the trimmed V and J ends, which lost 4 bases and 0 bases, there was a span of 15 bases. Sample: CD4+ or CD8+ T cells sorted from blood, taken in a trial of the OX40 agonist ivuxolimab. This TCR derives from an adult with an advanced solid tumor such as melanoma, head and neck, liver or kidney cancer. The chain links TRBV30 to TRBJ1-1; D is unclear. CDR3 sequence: CAWTALKNLNTEAFF. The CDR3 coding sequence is TGTGCCTGGACCGCCCTTAAGAATTTGAACACTGAAGCTTTCTTT.